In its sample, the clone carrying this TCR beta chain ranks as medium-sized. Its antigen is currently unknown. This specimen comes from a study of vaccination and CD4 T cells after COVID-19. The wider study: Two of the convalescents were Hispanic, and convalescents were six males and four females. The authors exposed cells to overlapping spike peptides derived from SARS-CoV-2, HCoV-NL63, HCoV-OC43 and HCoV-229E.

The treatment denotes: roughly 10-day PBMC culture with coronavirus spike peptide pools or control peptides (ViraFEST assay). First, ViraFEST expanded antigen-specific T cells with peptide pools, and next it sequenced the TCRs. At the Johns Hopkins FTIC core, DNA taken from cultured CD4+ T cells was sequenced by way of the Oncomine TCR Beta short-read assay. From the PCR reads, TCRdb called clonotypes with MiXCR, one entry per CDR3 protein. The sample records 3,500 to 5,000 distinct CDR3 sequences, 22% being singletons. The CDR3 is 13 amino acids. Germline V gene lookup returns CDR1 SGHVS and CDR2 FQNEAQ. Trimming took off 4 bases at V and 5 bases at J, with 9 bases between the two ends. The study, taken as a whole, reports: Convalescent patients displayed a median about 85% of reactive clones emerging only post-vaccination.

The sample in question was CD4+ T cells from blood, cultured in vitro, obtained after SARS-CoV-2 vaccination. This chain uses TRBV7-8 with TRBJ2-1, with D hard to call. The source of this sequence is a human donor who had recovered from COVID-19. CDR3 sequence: CASSSDRNNEQFF. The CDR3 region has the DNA TGTGCCAGCAGCTCCGACCGGAACAATGAGCAGTTCTTC.